The 8 T cell receptor beta chains in this list originate from one sample, sequenced in a study of blood T cell repertoires in COVID-19. Some clones are missing from TCRdb's copy, which holds only in-frame ones; the method was immunoSEQ multiplex PCR. This table holds some 390,000 clones, 70% to 90% found once. Sequencing was carried out using peripheral blood. The source is a human donor in a cohort sampled during active COVID-19.

The gene calls are TRBV27 and TRBJ2-7; D unresolved. The CDR3 is 15 amino acids. Trimming took 2 bases from V and 2 from J, leaving 13 bases between them. In germline, CDR1 is MNHEY, CDR2 SMNVEV (reference sequence). Here the CDR3 reads CASSLRSNWPYEQYF. In DNA, the CDR3 is TGTGCCAGCAGTTTACGGAGTAATTGGCCCTACGAGCAGTACTTC.

V usage is TRBV7-9 and J usage is TRBJ2-1; 15 bases are a match to TRBD2. With 1 base clipped from V and 9 bases from J, the junction kept 7 bases outside the gene matches. Germline CDR1 and CDR2: SEHNR and FQNEAQ (reference sequence). The CDR3 has 17 amino acids. The CDR3 spells CASSLGGLAGGPVEQFF. DNA of the CDR3: TGTGCCAGCAGCTTAGGCGGACTAGCGGGAGGGCCAGTTGAGCAGTTCTTC.

The V gene is TRBV6-1, the J gene TRBJ2-1, with 8 bases matching TRBD2. CDR1 MNHNS and CDR2 SASEGT come from the germline V gene. V lost 3 bases and J lost 4; bases outside the gene matches: 14. This CDR3 has 18 amino acids. The CDR3 loop reads CASSDATVWREDYNEQFF. In DNA form, the CDR3 reads TGTGCCAGCAGTGACGCGACGGTATGGCGGGAGGATTACAATGAGCAGTTCTTC.

The chain employs TRBV19 and TRBJ2-2, with 8 bases lining up with TRBD1. This CDR3 has 13 residues. Trimming cost V 10 bases and J 5 bases; bases outside gene matches: 6. Germline V CDR1 and CDR2: LNHDA, SQIVND (reference sequence). CDR3 region: CATRTGWTGELFF. The CDR3 DNA is TGTGCCACTCGGACAGGGTGGACCGGGGAGCTGTTTTTT. Supplemented by reference TRBV19 and TRBJ2-2, the full variable domain reads DGGITQSPKYLFRKEGQNVTLSCEQNLNHDAMYWYRQDPGQGLRLIYYSQIVNDFQKGDIAEGYSVSREKKESFPLTVTSAQKNPTAFYLCATRTGWTGELFFGEGSRLTVL.

The chain has TRBV4-1 and TRBJ1-2; 7 bases line up with TRBD1. V shed 6 bases and J 2 bases; nucleotides not matched to a gene: 6. The CDR3 sequence is 14 residues long. The germline gives CDR1 MGHRA, CDR2 YSYEKL. The CDR3 reads CASSHIRGNYGYTF. The CDR3 nucleotides read TGCGCCAGCAGTCATATCAGGGGGAACTATGGCTACACCTTC.

The V call is TRBV18, the J call TRBJ2-3; D perhaps matches TRBD2 (6 bases). Trimming pared 3 bases from V and 1 base from J, leaving 17 bases between. Germline V gene data show CDR1 as KGHSH and CDR2 as LQKENI. The CDR3 is made up of 17 amino acids. This CDR3 reads CASSPQIRLVGTDTQYF. The CDR3 DNA is TGTGCCAGCTCACCCCAAATAAGACTAGTGGGCACAGATACGCAGTATTTT.

This chain uses TRBV7-9 with TRBJ1-1; 9 nucleotides match TRBD1. Trimming removed 4 bases from V and 1 base from J; junction bases left unmatched: 10. Germline CDR1 is SEHNR and CDR2 is FQNEAQ (reference sequence). CDR3 length: 17 amino acids. The DNA of the CDR3 is TGTGCCAGCAGCTCCAGACAGGGGGTTCGTCAGAACACTGAAGCTTTCTTT. Protein product: CASSSRQGVRQNTEAFF.

The V and J genes are TRBV6-5 and TRBJ2-5, with a possible D match to TRBD2 (6 bases). Germline CDR1 is MNHEY and CDR2 is SVGAGI. The CDR3 loop spans 14 amino acids. Trimming cost V 4 bases and J 4 bases, with 13 bases left between them. CDR3: CASSLGLPLETQYF. The CDR3 DNA follows: TGTGCCAGCAGTTTGGGACTGCCGCTAGAGACCCAGTACTTC.